One and the same sample provided the 7 T cell receptor beta chains below, sequenced in a study of blood T cell repertoires in COVID-19. TCRdb's copy holds only in-frame clones and misses some; the assay was immunoSEQ multiplex PCR. The sample consists of some 250,000 clones, around 86% of them appearing once. Sequencing used PBMCs or T cells enriched from blood (not recorded which). The receptors were gathered from a middle-aged woman with acute COVID-19.

The J gene is TRBJ1-5, the V gene TRBV15; tentatively, D is TRBD1 (5 bases). The length of the CDR3 is 15 residues. Per germline, CDR1 LNHNV and CDR2 YYDKDF (reference sequence). V was cut by 0 bases and J by 6 bases, with 12 bases left in between. Written as DNA, the CDR3 is TGTGCCACCAGCAGAGATGGGGGGAACGGTCAGCCCCAGCATTTT. Translation gives CATSRDGGNGQPQHF.

The J gene is TRBJ2-1, the V gene TRBV19, with 7 bases identical to TRBD2. CDR1 and CDR2 (germline): LNHDA, SQIVND (reference sequence). V lost 1 base to trimming and J lost 7 bases; unmatched junction nucleotides: 4. The CDR3 spans 14 residues. CDR3 amino acids: CASSIAGGLNEQFF. The CDR3 bases are TGTGCCAGTAGTATAGCGGGAGGTCTGAATGAGCAGTTCTTC.

Comments on this clone: Other DNA sequences from this sample encode an identical CDR3 as well. CDR3 amino acids: CASSIGPGSTDTQYF. CDR3 in DNA: TGTGCCAGTAGTATAGGGCCAGGTTCTACAGATACGCAGTATTTT. The chain is built from TRBV19 and TRBJ2-3; no definite D call. Trimming took off 1 base at V and 3 bases at J, with 11 bases between the two ends. Per germline, CDR1 LNHDA and CDR2 SQIVND (reference sequence). The CDR3 contains 15 residues.

CDR3 residues: CASSAGLDYNNEQFF. Written as DNA, the CDR3 is TGTGCCAGCAGCGCGGGACTGGATTACAACAATGAGCAGTTCTTC. V usage is TRBV7-9 and J usage is TRBJ2-1; a weak D match, TRBD2 (6 bases). The germline V gene encodes CDR1 SEHNR and CDR2 FQNEAQ (reference sequence). This CDR3 has 15 amino acids. The ends were cut back, 5 bases at V and 5 bases at J, with 16 bases in the middle.

J is TRBJ1-1 and V is TRBV18; the match to TRBD1 covers 7 bases. The germline CDR1 and CDR2 sequences are KGHSH and LQKENI. V trimming: 8 bases; J trimming: 3 bases; junction bases outside the gene matches: 6. The CDR3 totals 13 residues. CDR3 DNA: TGTGCCAGCATCGGGACAGACCACACTGAAGCTTTCTTT. Translated, it gives CASIGTDHTEAFF.

The CDR3 DNA is TGTGCCACCAGTGATTTGATATCGGGGAATGAGCAGTTCTTC. Translated: CATSDLISGNEQFF. The rearrangement joins TRBV24-1 to TRBJ2-1; maybe TRBD2 (5 bases). V was cut by 0 bases and J by 7 bases, with 9 bases left in between. The CDR3 contains 14 residues. Germline CDR1 KGHDR, CDR2 SFDVKD.

The CDR3 bases are TGTGCCAGCAGCGTCGGCGAGGGGGCGCGGCGTGAAAAACTGTTTTTT. This gives the protein CASSVGEGARREKLFF. The V call is TRBV7-9, the J call TRBJ1-4; 7 positions agree with TRBD1. V lost 5 bases to trimming and J lost 7 bases; unmatched junction nucleotides: 13. The CDR3 totals 16 residues. Looked up from germline, CDR1 is SEHNR and CDR2 is FQNEAQ (reference sequence).